This T cell receptor beta chain was identified during a study of shared clonotypes between healthy human individuals. Points from the study as a whole: Tissues were not sampled, only blood, and their repertoires likely differ.

Naive CD8 isolation took CD45RO-negative cells positively selected for CCR7 and excluded terminally differentiated effector memory CD45RA+ cells. There were no recent acute infections or vaccinations among the donors, who were healthy HIV-negative adults. The V gene's germline CDR1 is MDHEN and CDR2 SYDVKM. The CDR3 length is 14 residues. V was pared by 3 bases and J by 7 bases, with 4 bases of the junction left unmatched. Concerning this clone itself: What it binds is not known.

Using immunoSEQ multiplex PCR, the repertoire was profiled, and TCRdb retains in-frame clones only, with some absent. The sample holds hundreds of thousands of clones, approximately 96% seen once. Sequencing input: naive CD8+ T cells sorted from blood. This sequence was found in a woman between 25 and 40 years old in good health. The chain combines TRBV28 with TRBJ2-1; TRBD1 aligns across 9 bases. CDR3 in amino acids: CASSLGQGVNEQFF. The DNA of the CDR3 is TGTGCCAGCAGTTTGGGACAGGGAGTGAATGAGCAGTTCTTC.